The 21 T cell receptor beta chains below were found in one sample sequenced in a study of blood T cell repertoires in COVID-19. Clones were read by immunoSEQ multiplex PCR, and TCRdb kept only the in-frame ones, dropping some. The repertoire holds roughly 280,000 clones, with approximately 92% as singletons. The sequencing sample was made of PBMCs or T cells enriched from blood (not recorded which). These TCRs come from a woman in her late teens or twenties who had recovered from COVID-19.

This sequence joins TRBV5-1 and TRBJ2-2; the match to TRBD2 covers 11 bases. V lost 0 bases, J lost 6 bases, and 7 bases stayed unmatched. The germline V gene has CDR1 SGHRS and CDR2 YFSETQ. The CDR3 length is 17 residues. DNA of the CDR3: TGCGCCAGCAGCTTGGATCCTAGCGGGGGGCTCCCCGGGGAGCTGTTTTTT. As protein: CASSLDPSGGLPGELFF. Variable domain in full (rest from reference TRBV5-1 and TRBJ2-2): KAGVTQTPRYLIKTRGQQVTLSCSPISGHRSVSWYQQTPGQGLQFLFEYFSETQRNKGNFPGRFSGRQFSNSRSEMNVSTLELGDSALYLCASSLDPSGGLPGELFFGEGSRLTVL.

V usage is TRBV19 and J usage is TRBJ1-4; possibly TRBD1 for D (6 bases). The germline gives CDR1 LNHDA, CDR2 SQIVND (reference sequence). Trimming removed 3 bases at V and 14 bases at J, with 10 bases between. CDR3 length: 11 amino acids. The CDR3 DNA follows: TGTGCCAGTAGTATTGGGGGCAGGCTGTTTTTT. Translating gives CASSIGGRLFF.

This chain links TRBV6-5 with TRBJ1-1; D unresolved. This CDR3 region has 13 residues. Germline V gene lookup returns CDR1 MNHEY and CDR2 SVGAGI. V lost 9 bases, J lost 3 bases, and 14 bases lay in between. The CDR3 spells CASTRREDTEAFF. CDR3 nucleotide sequence: TGTGCCAGTACGCGGCGGGAGGACACTGAAGCTTTCTTT.

This clone was observed a single time. The V call is TRBV18, the J call TRBJ1-1; D not certain. Germline assignment: CDR1 KGHSH and CDR2 LQKENI. This CDR3 region has 15 residues. Between the trimmed V and J ends, which lost 3 bases and 5 bases, there was a span of 16 bases. In nucleotides, the CDR3 is TGTGCCAGCTCACCCCCCTTGTACGGAGGTACTGAAGCTTTCTTT. Its translation: CASSPPLYGGTEAFF.

The V gene is TRBV6-5, the J gene TRBJ1-1, with 7 bases lining up with TRBD1. The germline V gene has CDR1 MNHEY and CDR2 SVGAGI. With 4 bases clipped from V and 5 bases from J, the junction kept 7 bases outside the gene matches. There are 14 residues in the CDR3. This CDR3 is CASSLTGLGTEAFF. Here the CDR3 DNA reads TGTGCCAGCAGTTTGACAGGGTTAGGGACTGAAGCTTTCTTT.

This clone came up once. The chain employs TRBV3-1 (or the pseudogene TRBV3-2) and TRBJ2-1; D possibly corresponds to TRBD2 (7 bases). V was shortened by 5 bases and J by 8 bases, with 19 bases between the two germline ends. The CDR3 consists of 15 residues. CDR1 is LGHDT and CDR2 is YNNKEL in the germline V gene (reference sequence). CDR3 sequence: CASSVRGAPWDEQFF. The CDR3 region has the DNA TGTGCCAGCAGCGTCCGGGGGGCGCCTTGGGATGAGCAGTTCTTC.

The chain carries TRBV5-1 and TRBJ2-3; the D is unclear. Germline V gene data show CDR1 as SGHRS and CDR2 as YFSETQ. Trimming took 2 bases from V and 0 from J, leaving 4 bases between them. This CDR3 has 13 amino acids. The CDR3 reads CASSFSSTDTQYF. CDR3 DNA sequence: TGCGCCAGCAGCTTTTCTAGCACAGATACGCAGTATTTT.

This rearrangement joins TRBV4-1 to TRBJ2-1; 11 nucleotides match TRBD2. Germline V gene sequence: CDR1 MGHRA, CDR2 YSYEKL. With 0 bases clipped from V and 9 bases from J, the junction kept 10 bases outside the gene matches. The CDR3 has 17 amino acids. The CDR3, as DNA: TGCGCCAGCAGCCAAGAGAATCTACTAGCGGGGGCCTTTGAGCAGTTCTTC. Amino acids: CASSQENLLAGAFEQFF.

The chain joins TRBV29-1 to TRBJ1-2; D not resolved. CDR1 and CDR2 (germline): SQVTM, ANQGSEA. CDR3 length: 10 amino acids. Trimming shortened V by 6 bases and J by 6 bases, and 8 bases separated the two germline ends. The CDR3 region has the DNA TGCAGCGTCTGGGCAGATGGCTACACCTTC. Its protein product is CSVWADGYTF.

The rearrangement uses TRBV25-1 and TRBJ1-2; tentatively, D is TRBD1 (6 bases). Trimming pared 4 bases from V and 4 bases from J, leaving 10 bases between. Germline CDR1 is MGHDK and CDR2 is SYGVNS. The CDR3 is made up of 13 amino acids. The CDR3 is CASSATGIYGYTF. The CDR3 DNA sequence: TGTGCCAGCAGTGCTACAGGGATCTATGGCTACACCTTC.

The V and J genes are TRBV6-5 and TRBJ1-1; weak D call: TRBD1 (6 bases). This CDR3 has 14 amino acids. Germline V gene data show CDR1 as MNHEY and CDR2 as SVGAGI. The V and J ends lost 7 bases and 5 bases respectively, with 17 bases between them. The DNA for the CDR3 is TGTGCCAGCATCCCGATAGGGGGAAGGACTGAAGCTTTCTTT. Translation: CASIPIGGRTEAFF.

V is TRBV4-2 and J is TRBJ2-1; 9 bases agree with TRBD2. Looked up from germline, CDR1 is LGHNA and CDR2 is YNFKEQ. This CDR3 has 16 residues. Trimming cost V 2 bases and J 4 bases; bases outside gene matches: 6. DNA for the CDR3: TGTGCCAGCAGCCAATTGCTAGCGGGGATGTACAATGAGCAGTTCTTC. Protein sequence: CASSQLLAGMYNEQFF.

The rearrangement links TRBV6-5 to TRBJ1-1, with 7 bases fitting TRBD1. This CDR3 has 14 residues. Looked up from germline, CDR1 is MNHEY and CDR2 is SVGAGI. The V gene end was trimmed by 2 bases and the J gene end by 4 bases; junction bases not matched to a gene: 4. The CDR3 DNA sequence: TGTGCCAGCAGTTACCAGGGGGTGGGCACTGAAGCTTTCTTT. It encodes CASSYQGVGTEAFF.

The chain couples TRBV4-1 to TRBJ2-2, with 8 positions matching TRBD1. This CDR3 comprises 14 residues. V lost 3 bases, J lost 7 bases, and 4 bases stayed unmatched. Germline-derived CDR1 and CDR2 are MGHRA and YSYEKL. In DNA, the CDR3 is TGCGCCAGCAGCCATCCTACAGGGGGCGGGGAGCTGTTTTTT. It encodes CASSHPTGGGELFF.

The genes are TRBV5-1 and TRBJ1-2; tentative D call: TRBD1 (5 bases). This CDR3 has 16 amino acids. The germline gives CDR1 SGHRS, CDR2 YFSETQ. Trimming left V 0 bases short and J 4 bases short, with 16 bases between. The CDR3 DNA reads TGCGCCAGCAGCTTGGAAGGGGCCATACCTTCCTATGGCTACACCTTC. This gives the protein CASSLEGAIPSYGYTF.

The V and J genes are TRBV7-9 and TRBJ1-2, with a possible D match to TRBD1 (5 bases). The V and J ends lost 5 bases and 1 base respectively, with 11 bases between them. Germline values: CDR1 SEHNR, CDR2 FQNEAQ (reference sequence). The CDR3 contains 14 residues. In nucleotides, the CDR3 is TGTGCCAGCAGCCCCCGGGGGAATAACTATGGCTACACCTTC. Its protein is CASSPRGNNYGYTF.

This chain uses TRBV18 with TRBJ2-5, with 11 bases that match TRBD2. With V trimmed by 5 bases and J by 5 bases, 10 bases remained unmatched. This CDR3 spans 16 amino acids. CDR1 and CDR2 from the germline V gene are KGHSH and LQKENI. CDR3 residues: CASSSTSASGGETQYF. The DNA for the CDR3 is TGTGCCAGCTCATCAACCTCGGCTAGCGGGGGGGAGACCCAGTACTTC. The full variable domain, its missing parts supplied by reference TRBV18 and TRBJ2-5, is NAGVMQNPRHLVRRRGQEARLRCSPMKGHSHVYWYRQLPEEGLKFMVYLQKENIIDESGMPKERFSAEFPKEGPSILRIQQVVRGDSAAYFCASSSTSASGGETQYFGPGTRLLVL.

V usage is TRBV29-1 and J usage is TRBJ1-2; 8 bases fit TRBD1. V lost 3 bases, J lost 0 bases, and 12 bases stayed unmatched. Germline values: CDR1 SQVTM, CDR2 ANQGSEA. The CDR3 is made up of 17 amino acids. CDR3 loop: CSVDSGTGLKANYGYTF. The CDR3 DNA reads TGCAGCGTTGATTCCGGGACAGGCCTTAAGGCTAACTATGGCTACACCTTC.

The DNA for the CDR3 is TGTGCCATCAGTGAGACCGGGGAGGGTTGGGATCAGCCCCAGCATTTT. Translating gives CAISETGEGWDQPQHF. This chain uses TRBV10-3 with TRBJ1-5; D call uncertain. This CDR3 has 16 amino acids. V shed 2 bases and J shed 5 bases, with 16 bases lying between them. Germline CDR1 is ENHRY and CDR2 is SYGVKD.

The chain uses TRBV19 and TRBJ1-1; tentative D call: TRBD1 (5 bases). This CDR3 is 16 amino acids long. Trimming cost V 3 bases and J 1 base, with 15 bases left between them. From germline, CDR1 is LNHDA and CDR2 SQIVND (reference sequence). DNA for the CDR3: TGTGCCAGTAGTATTGGCCAGGGATTTGGGAACACTGAAGCTTTCTTT. It specifies CASSIGQGFGNTEAFF.

V and J are TRBV2 and TRBJ1-2; 8 nucleotides line up with TRBD1. The length of the CDR3 is 13 residues. Germline loops: CDR1 SNHLY, CDR2 FYNNEI. The V gene end was trimmed by 6 bases and the J gene end by 3 bases; junction bases not matched to a gene: 3. The CDR3 spells CASSRGQDYGYTF. The CDR3 DNA reads TGTGCCAGCAGCAGGGGGCAGGACTATGGCTACACCTTC.